This entry concerns a single TCR beta chain. The antigen is not known. CTLA-4 blockade using ipilimumab, together with focal radiation, was received by patients with chemo-refractory metastatic non-small-cell lung cancer. The data are from a study of radiotherapy plus CTLA-4 blockade in lung cancer. Study at large: Disease control was seen in about 30% of patients, objective responses in about 18%.

The germline gives CDR1 LNHDA, CDR2 SQIVND (reference sequence). The CDR3 is made up of 15 amino acids. J gave up 9 bases and V 0 bases, and 5 bases lay outside the gene matches. Whole-study results and caveats: Among reported predictors of response, early blood T cell clone dynamics with interferon-beta performed best. Clones derived from tumor TCRs expanded in blood after radiotherapy plus ipilimumab.

Data came from immunoSEQ multiplex PCR; TCRdb stores just in-frame clones and leaves some out. The repertoire holds about 120,000 clones, with around 75% as singletons. The chain links TRBV19 to TRBJ1-5; 10 nucleotides line up with TRBD1. Sample: peripheral blood, taken from a patient treated with radiotherapy plus ipilimumab. The sequence was collected from a human donor with non-small cell lung cancer who had a partial response to radiotherapy plus ipilimumab. CDR3 coding DNA: TGTGCCAGTAGTATAGATCAGGGACAGGGGCTGCCCCAGCATTTT. Its translation is CASSIDQGQGLPQHF.